The clone carrying this T cell receptor beta chain has a handful of counts. Its antigen is still unknown. Unique molecular identifiers were built into the TCRbeta library. Each CDR3 protein is one row after TCRdb ran MiXCR on the PCR reads. The data show 250,000 to 300,000 distinct CDR3 sequences, approximately 7.3% seen once. The CDR3 totals 16 residues. Germline V gene lookup returns CDR1 SGHRS and CDR2 YFSETQ. V was shortened by 4 bases and J by 0 bases, with 13 bases between the two germline ends. These data come from a study of T-cell reconstitution after alpha-beta-depleted transplantation in children. Study-wide points: From surviving recipient T cells and thymic progenitors came the high day-60 TCRbeta diversity observed in some patients. By about two months after transplant, alpha-beta T cells reportedly arose from several hundred graft clones that had expanded. A year post-transplant, T-cell counts and diversity derived mostly from newly produced T cells.

This specimen was peripheral blood, taken 360 days after TCRalphabeta/CD19-depleted stem cell transplant. The chain recombines TRBV5-1 with TRBJ2-2; D is possibly TRBD1 (6 bases). The origin of this receptor is a female patient aged 2-15 years who had a stem cell transplant for Fanconi anemia, so the T cells may come from the graft donor. CDR3: CASSESGATNTGELFF. The DNA for the CDR3 is TGCGCCAGCAGCGAGTCAGGGGCGACGAACACCGGGGAGCTGTTTTTT. Supplemented by reference TRBV5-1 and TRBJ2-2, the full variable domain reads KAGVTQTPRYLIKTRGQQVTLSCSPISGHRSVSWYQQTPGQGLQFLFEYFSETQRNKGNFPGRFSGRQFSNSRSEMNVSTLELGDSALYLCASSESGATNTGELFFGEGSRLTVL.